This T cell receptor beta chain was found in a study of OX40 agonist ivuxolimab in advanced cancers. TCRdb's copy holds only in-frame clones and misses some; the assay was immunoSEQ multiplex PCR. The sample has 40,000 to 55,000 clones; about nine tenths are singletons. This clone was recorded once. This receptor was taken from an adult with an advanced solid tumor such as melanoma, head and neck, liver or kidney cancer. Material: CD4+ or CD8+ T cells sorted from blood, obtained in a trial of the OX40 agonist ivuxolimab.

In nucleotides, the CDR3 is TGTGCCAGCAGTTTATACCGCCAGGCCACCGGGGAGCTGTTTTTT. This codes for CASSLYRQATGELFF. The chain recombines TRBV28 with TRBJ2-2; D gene uncertain. This CDR3 has 15 residues. V shed 1 base and J shed 4 bases, with 10 bases lying between them. Per the germline V gene, CDR1 is MDHEN and CDR2 is SYDVKM.